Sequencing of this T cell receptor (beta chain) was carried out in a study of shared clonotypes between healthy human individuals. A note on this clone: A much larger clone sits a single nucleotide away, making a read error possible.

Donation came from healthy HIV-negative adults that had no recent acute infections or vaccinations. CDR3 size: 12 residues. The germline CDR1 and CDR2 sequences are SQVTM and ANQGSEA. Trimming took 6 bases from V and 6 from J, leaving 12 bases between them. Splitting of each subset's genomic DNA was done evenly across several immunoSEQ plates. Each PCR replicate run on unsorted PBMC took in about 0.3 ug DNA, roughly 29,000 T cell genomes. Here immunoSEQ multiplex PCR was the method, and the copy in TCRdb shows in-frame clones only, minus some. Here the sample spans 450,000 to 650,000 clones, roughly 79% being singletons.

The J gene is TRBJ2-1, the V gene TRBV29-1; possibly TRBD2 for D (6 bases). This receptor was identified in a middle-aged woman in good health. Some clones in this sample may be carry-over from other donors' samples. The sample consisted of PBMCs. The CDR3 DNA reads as TGCAGCGTCGGGGGAAGGACCAATGAGCAGTTCTTC. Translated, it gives CSVGGRTNEQFF.